This TCR beta chain was identified in a study of T-cell memory formation after mild COVID-19. Study-wide background: Most TCR clusters belonged to a single donor. Study results and caveats: Clones that shrank (day 15 to 85) were balanced CD4/CD8, whereas later expanders leaned CD4+.

In germline, CDR1 is MGHRA, CDR2 YSYEKL. The V gene lost 0 bases and the J gene lost 2 bases, with 6 bases spanning the gap. This CDR3 spans 14 amino acids. TCRdb called the 5' RACE reads again in MiXCR, with one record for every CDR3 protein. The table lists over 350,000 distinct CDR3 sequences, approximately 16% of them singletons, with 20% to 25% in the top ten. This clonotype turned up a few times. No antigen is known for it. Sequencing was performed on PBMCs or a T cell subset sorted from them (not recorded which). The sequence was obtained from a man aged 18 to 35 who had mild COVID-19 (a few samples of this study predate the infection). Cell type and time point are not known. V gene TRBV4-1 combines with J gene TRBJ2-3, with D unresolved. The CDR3: CASSQDQPTDTQYF. The DNA for the CDR3 is TGCGCCAGCAGCCAAGATCAGCCCACAGATACGCAGTATTTT.